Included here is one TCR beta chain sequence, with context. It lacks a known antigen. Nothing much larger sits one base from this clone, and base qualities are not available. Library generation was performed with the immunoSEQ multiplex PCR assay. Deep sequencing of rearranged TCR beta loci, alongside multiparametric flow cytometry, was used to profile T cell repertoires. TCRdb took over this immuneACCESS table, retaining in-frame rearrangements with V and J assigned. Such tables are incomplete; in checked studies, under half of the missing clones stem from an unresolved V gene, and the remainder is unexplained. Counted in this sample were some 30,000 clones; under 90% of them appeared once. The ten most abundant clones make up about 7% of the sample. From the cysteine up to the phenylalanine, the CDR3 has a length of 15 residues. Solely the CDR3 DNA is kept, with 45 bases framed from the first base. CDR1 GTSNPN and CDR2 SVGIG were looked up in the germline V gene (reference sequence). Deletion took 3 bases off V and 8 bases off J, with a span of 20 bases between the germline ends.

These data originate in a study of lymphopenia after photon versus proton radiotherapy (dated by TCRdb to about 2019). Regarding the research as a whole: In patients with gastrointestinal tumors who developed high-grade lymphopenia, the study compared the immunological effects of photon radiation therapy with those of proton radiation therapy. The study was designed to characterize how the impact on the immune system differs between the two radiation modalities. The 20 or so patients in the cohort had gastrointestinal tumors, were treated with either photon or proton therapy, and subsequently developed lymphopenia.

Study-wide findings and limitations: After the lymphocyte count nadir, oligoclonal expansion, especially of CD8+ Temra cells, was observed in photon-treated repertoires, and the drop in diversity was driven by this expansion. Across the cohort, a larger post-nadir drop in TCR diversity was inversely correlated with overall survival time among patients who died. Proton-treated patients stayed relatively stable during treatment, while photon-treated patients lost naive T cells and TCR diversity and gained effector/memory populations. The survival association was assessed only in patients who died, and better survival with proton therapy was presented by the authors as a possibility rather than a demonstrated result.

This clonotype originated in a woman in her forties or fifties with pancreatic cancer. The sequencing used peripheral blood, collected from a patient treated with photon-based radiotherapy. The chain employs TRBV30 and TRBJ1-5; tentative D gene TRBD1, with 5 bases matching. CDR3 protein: CAWSPLGLGIKPQHF. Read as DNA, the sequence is TGTGCCTGGAGCCCTCTGGGGCTGGGTATCAAGCCCCAGCATTTT.